This T cell receptor (beta chain) was documented in a study of CD8+CD57+ T cells in acquired aplastic anemia. On the study more broadly: The study obtained an average of around 3.4 ug of DNA from sorted CD4+ and CD8+ cells.

The study profiled TCR beta VDJ and CDR3 using genomic DNA as template. TCRdb reprocessed the reads via MiXCR and lists one record per CDR3 protein. The table has some 410,000 distinct CDR3 sequences, about two thirds seen once. Findings of the study overall: Patients and controls had in common 25 to 35 CD8+ CDR3 sequences. CD8+ Simpson's diversity did not differ significantly between patients and controls.

Points on this clonotype: Its antigen is unknown.

The sequenced sample consisted of sorted CD4+, CD8+, or CD8+CD57+ T cells (not recorded which) from PBMCs. This TCR came from a human donor in good health, serving as a control.

The CDR3 protein is CASSKGLAGGQTQYF. The CDR3, as DNA: TGTGCCAGCAGTAAGGGACTAGCGGGGGGGCAAACGCAGTATTTT. The rearrangement links TRBV27 to TRBJ2-3; 16 bases are shared with TRBD2. Germline V gene lookup returns CDR1 MNHEY and CDR2 SMNVEV (reference sequence). The CDR3 consists of 15 residues. V shed 5 bases, J shed 9 bases, and the junction held 5 bases outside the gene matches.